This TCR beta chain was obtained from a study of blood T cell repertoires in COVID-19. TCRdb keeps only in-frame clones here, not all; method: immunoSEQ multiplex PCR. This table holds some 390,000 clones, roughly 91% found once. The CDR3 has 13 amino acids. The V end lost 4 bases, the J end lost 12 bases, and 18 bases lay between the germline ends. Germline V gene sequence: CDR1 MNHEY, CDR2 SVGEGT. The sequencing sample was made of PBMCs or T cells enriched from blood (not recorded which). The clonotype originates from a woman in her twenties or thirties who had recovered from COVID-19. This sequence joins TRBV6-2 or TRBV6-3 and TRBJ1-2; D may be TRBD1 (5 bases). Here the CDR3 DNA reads TGTGCCAGCAGTTTTAGAACAACCCGGGGGAACACCTTC. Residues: CASSFRTTRGNTF.